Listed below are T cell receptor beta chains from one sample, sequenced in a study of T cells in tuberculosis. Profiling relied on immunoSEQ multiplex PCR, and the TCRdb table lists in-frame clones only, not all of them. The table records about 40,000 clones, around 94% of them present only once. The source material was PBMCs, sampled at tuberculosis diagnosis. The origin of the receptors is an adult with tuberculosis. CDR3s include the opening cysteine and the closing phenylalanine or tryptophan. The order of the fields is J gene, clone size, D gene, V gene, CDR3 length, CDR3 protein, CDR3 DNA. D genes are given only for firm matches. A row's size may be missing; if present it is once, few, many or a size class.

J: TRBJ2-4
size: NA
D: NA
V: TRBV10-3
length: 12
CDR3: CAISDRKNIQYF
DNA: TGTGCCATCAGTGACAGAAAAAACATTCAGTACTTC

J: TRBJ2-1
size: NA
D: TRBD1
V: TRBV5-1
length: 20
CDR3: CASSLALGGLTGFLNNEQFF
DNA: TGCGCCAGCAGCTTGGCCCTAGGGGGCTTAACAGGGTTCCTCAACAATGAGCAGTTCTTC

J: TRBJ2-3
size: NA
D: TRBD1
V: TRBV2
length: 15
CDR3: CASSPGTEPYHTQYF
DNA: TGTGCCAGCAGTCCCGGGACAGAGCCTTACCATACGCAGTATTTT

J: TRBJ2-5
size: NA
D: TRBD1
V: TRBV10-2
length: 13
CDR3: CASARDREETQYF
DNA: TGCGCCAGCGCCCGGGACAGGGAAGAGACCCAGTACTTC

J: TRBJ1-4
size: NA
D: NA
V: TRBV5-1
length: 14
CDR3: CASRIGETNEKLFF
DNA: TGCGCCAGCAGAATTGGAGAGACGAATGAAAAACTGTTTTTT

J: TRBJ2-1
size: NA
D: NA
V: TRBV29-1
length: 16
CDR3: CSVALVVDSSYNEQFF
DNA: TGCAGCGTTGCTTTGGTTGTAGACAGTTCCTACAATGAGCAGTTCTTC

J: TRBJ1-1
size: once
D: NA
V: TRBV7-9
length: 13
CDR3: CASSLNQGTEAFF
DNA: TGTGCCAGCAGCTTAAACCAGGGCACTGAAGCTTTCTTT

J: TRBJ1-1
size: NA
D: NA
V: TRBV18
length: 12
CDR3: CASSPQQSEAFF
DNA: TGTGCCAGCTCACCACAGCAAAGTGAAGCTTTCTTT

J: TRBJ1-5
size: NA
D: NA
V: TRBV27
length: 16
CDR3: CASSLLGGGSNQPQHF
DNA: TGTGCCAGCAGTTTACTTGGCGGGGGGAGCAATCAGCCCCAGCATTTT

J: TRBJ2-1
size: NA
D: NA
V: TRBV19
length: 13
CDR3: CASSTIRGNEQFF
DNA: TGTGCCAGTAGTACCATCCGGGGTAATGAGCAGTTCTTC

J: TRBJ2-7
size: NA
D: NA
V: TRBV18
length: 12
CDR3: CASSLSTYEQYF
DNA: TGTGCCAGCTCACTAAGCACCTACGAGCAGTACTTC

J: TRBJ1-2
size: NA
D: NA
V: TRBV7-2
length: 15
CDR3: CASSLESSGAGGYTF
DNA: TGTGCCAGCAGCTTAGAAAGTAGCGGGGCCGGCGGCTACACCTTC

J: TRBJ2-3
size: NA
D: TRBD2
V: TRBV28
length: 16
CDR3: CASSNGKRGVADTQYF
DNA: TGTGCCAGCAGTAATGGCAAGCGGGGAGTCGCAGATACGCAGTATTTT

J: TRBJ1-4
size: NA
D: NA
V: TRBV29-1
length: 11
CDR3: CSVGGGEKLFF
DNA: TGCAGCGTTGGCGGGGGGGAAAAACTGTTTTTT

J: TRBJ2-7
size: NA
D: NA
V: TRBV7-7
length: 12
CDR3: CASSGGGGEQYF
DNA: TGTGCCAGCAGCGGAGGTGGGGGGGAGCAGTACTTC

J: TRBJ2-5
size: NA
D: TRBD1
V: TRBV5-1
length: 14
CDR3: CASSLTGAQETQYF
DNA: TGCGCCAGCAGCTTGACAGGGGCCCAAGAGACCCAGTACTTC

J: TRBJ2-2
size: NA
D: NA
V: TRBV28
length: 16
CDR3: CASSPARGLYTGELFF
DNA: TGTGCCAGCAGCCCAGCCCGAGGGTTATACACCGGGGAGCTGTTTTTT

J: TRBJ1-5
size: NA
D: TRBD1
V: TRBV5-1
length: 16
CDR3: CASSSSPGQEGQPQHF
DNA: TGCGCCAGCAGCTCCTCGCCGGGACAGGAAGGTCAGCCCCAGCATTTT

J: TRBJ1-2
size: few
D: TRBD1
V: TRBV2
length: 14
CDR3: CASSDTQGVYGYTF
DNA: TGTGCCAGCAGCGACACCCAGGGGGTATATGGCTACACCTTC

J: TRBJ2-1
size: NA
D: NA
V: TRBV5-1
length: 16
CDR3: CASSSTGLSSYNEQFF
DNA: TGCGCCAGCAGCTCGACAGGCTTGAGCTCCTACAATGAGCAGTTCTTC

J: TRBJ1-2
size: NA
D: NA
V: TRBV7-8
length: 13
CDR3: CASSWGETYGYTF
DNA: TGTGCCAGCAGCTGGGGGGAGACCTATGGCTACACCTTC

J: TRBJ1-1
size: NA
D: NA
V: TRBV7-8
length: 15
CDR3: CASSPWEVVITEAFF
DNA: TGTGCCAGCAGCCCTTGGGAGGTTGTAATCACTGAAGCTTTCTTT

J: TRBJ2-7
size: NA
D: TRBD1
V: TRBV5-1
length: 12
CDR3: CAGPGQPYEQYF
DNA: TGCGCCGGACCGGGACAGCCCTACGAGCAGTACTTC

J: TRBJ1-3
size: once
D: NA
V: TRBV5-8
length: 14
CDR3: CASYLRAGSNTIYF
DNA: TGTGCCAGCTACCTGAGGGCCGGGAGCAACACCATATATTTT

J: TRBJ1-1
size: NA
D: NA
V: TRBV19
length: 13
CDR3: CASSVTGSSEAFF
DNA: TGTGCCAGTAGTGTCACGGGGTCATCTGAAGCTTTCTTT

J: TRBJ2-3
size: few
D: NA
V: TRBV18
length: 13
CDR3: CASSANDRDTQYF
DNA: TGTGCCAGCTCAGCGAACGATCGAGATACGCAGTATTTT

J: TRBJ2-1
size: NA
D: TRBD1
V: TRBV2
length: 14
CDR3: CASKLGQVYNEQFF
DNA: TGTGCCAGCAAGCTGGGACAGGTTTACAATGAGCAGTTCTTC

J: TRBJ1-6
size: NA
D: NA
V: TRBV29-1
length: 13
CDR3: CSVQQGASSPLHF
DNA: TGCAGCGTTCAACAGGGAGCTAGTTCACCCCTCCACTTT

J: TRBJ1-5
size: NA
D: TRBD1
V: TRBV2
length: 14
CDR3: CASRGDRASQPQHF
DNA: TGTGCCAGCAGGGGGGACAGGGCTAGTCAGCCCCAGCATTTT

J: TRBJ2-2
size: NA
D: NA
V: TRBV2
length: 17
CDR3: CASSEGQTSWDTGELFF
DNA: TGTGCCAGCAGTGAAGGGCAGACTTCCTGGGACACCGGGGAGCTGTTTTTT

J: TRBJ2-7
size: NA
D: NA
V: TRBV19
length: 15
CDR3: CASSIRPTISGEQYF
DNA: TGTGCCAGTAGTATAAGGCCCACTATCTCGGGCGAGCAGTACTTC

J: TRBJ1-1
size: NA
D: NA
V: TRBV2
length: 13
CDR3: CASVWGMNTEAFF
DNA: TGTGCCAGCGTTTGGGGCATGAACACTGAAGCTTTCTTT

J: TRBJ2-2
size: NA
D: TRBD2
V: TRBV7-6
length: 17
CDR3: CASSFQTSGGLAGELFF
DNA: TGTGCCAGCAGCTTTCAGACTAGCGGGGGGTTGGCCGGGGAGCTGTTTTTT

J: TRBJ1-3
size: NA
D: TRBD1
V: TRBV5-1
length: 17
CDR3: CASSSTQGRYSGNTIYF
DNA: TGCGCCAGCAGCTCTACACAGGGGCGGTACTCTGGAAACACCATATATTTT

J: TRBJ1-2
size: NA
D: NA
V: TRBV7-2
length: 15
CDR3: CASSYPRGRNYGYTF
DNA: TGTGCCAGCAGCTACCCTCGAGGGCGAAACTATGGCTACACCTTC

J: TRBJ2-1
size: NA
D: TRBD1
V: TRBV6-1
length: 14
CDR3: CASSRGPTYNEQFF
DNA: TGTGCCAGCAGTAGGGGGCCAACCTACAATGAGCAGTTCTTC

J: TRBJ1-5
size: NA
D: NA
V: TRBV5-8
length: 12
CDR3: CASRFGEQPQHF
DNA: TGTGCCAGCAGGTTCGGGGAACAGCCCCAGCATTTT

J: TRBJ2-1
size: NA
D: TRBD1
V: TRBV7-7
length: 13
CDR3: CASSSGTGNEQFF
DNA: TGTGCCAGCAGCTCCGGGACAGGGAATGAGCAGTTCTTC

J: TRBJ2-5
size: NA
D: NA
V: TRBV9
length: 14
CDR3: CASSVGHSGETQYF
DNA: TGTGCCAGCAGCGTAGGTCACAGTGGGGAGACCCAGTACTTC

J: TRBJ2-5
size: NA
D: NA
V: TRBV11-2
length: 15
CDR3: CASSLDPGGQETQYF
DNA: TGTGCCAGCAGCTTAGATCCAGGAGGCCAAGAGACCCAGTACTTC

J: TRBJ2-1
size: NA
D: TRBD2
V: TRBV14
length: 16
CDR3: CASSSRGGLRNNEQFF
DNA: TGTGCCAGCAGCTCACGCGGGGGGTTGCGTAACAATGAGCAGTTCTTC